This entry features one TCR beta chain sequence. The data were taken from a study of blood T cells in healthy people across ages. V lost 3 bases, J lost 0 bases, and 18 bases lay in between. The germline V gene encodes CDR1 SGDLS and CDR2 YYNGEE. The CDR3 sequence is 17 residues long. A J-beta primer mix and a sample-barcoded 5' primer were used in a second PCR of about 6 to 12 cycles. TCRdb independently ran MiXCR on the 5' RACE reads; one entry per CDR3 protein. Of approximately 1,700,000 distinct CDR3 sequences in the sample, 30% to 40% were seen once. V and J are TRBV9 and TRBJ1-2; no clear D gene. What was sequenced was blood. This receptor was obtained from a human donor in good health. The chain's CDR3 is CASSASPLNWANYGYTF. CDR3 nucleotides: TGTGCCAGCAGCGCCTCACCATTGAACTGGGCTAACTATGGCTACACCTTC.